Listed below are T cell receptor beta chains from one sample, sequenced in a study of T cell repertoires in cytomegalovirus infection. Using its own MiXCR run on the reads, TCRdb lists one record per CDR3 protein. Among fewer than 900,000 distinct CDR3 sequences listed, 25% to 35% were seen once. These receptors are not linked to any known antigen. The sample consisted of cultured CD8+ T cells from PBMCs, taken from culture after CMV antigen stimulation. The receptors derive from a human donor in good health (CMV status not recorded). Some clones in this sample may be carry-over from other donors' samples. Both conserved end residues are part of each CDR3. D genes are given only for firm matches. Clone sizes are given selectively: once, few, many, or a class where the clone is expanded.

TRBD2	TRBV7-6	few	TRBJ2-4	20	CASSLPRTSGGADPKNIQYF	TGTGCCAGCAGCTTACCCCGGACTAGCGGGGGGGCCGATCCCAAAAACATTCAGTACTTC
.	TRBV19	few	TRBJ2-3	13	CASSDPVADTQYF	TGTGCCAGTAGTGACCCGGTCGCAGATACGCAGTATTTT
TRBD2	TRBV5-6	.	TRBJ2-7	17	CASSRGRGGGLSAEQYF	TGTGCCAGCAGCCGGGGGAGGGGCGGGGGGTTATCGGCCGAGCAGTACTTC
.	TRBV7-9	.	TRBJ1-1	17	CASSLDVGGNTETEAFF	TGTGCCAGCAGCTTAGATGTTGGGGGGAACACTGAAACTGAAGCTTTCTTT
.	TRBV18	once	TRBJ2-3	15	CASSPTGGKADTQYF	TGTGCCAGCTCACCAACGGGGGGCAAGGCAGATACGCAGTATTTT
.	TRBV11-2	.	TRBJ1-2	14	CASSVRDKIYGYTF	TGTGCCAGCAGCGTCCGGGACAAGATCTATGGCTACACCTTC
TRBD1	TRBV12-3/TRBV12-4	few	TRBJ1-3	14	CASSLRDRGNTIYF	TGTGCCAGCAGTTTAAGGGACAGGGGAAACACCATATATTTT
.	TRBV6-1	many	TRBJ2-7	15	CASNGRGDRLYEQYF	TGTGCCAGCAATGGGAGGGGGGACCGACTCTACGAGCAGTACTTC
.	TRBV12-3/TRBV12-4	many	TRBJ1-1	14	CASRPPGGNTEAFF	TGTGCCAGCAGGCCCCCCGGGGGGAACACTGAAGCTTTCTTT
TRBD2	TRBV12-5	.	TRBJ2-3	16	CASGFFGGGSTDTQYF	TGTGCTAGTGGTTTTTTTGGCGGGGGTAGCACAGATACGCAGTATTTT
.	TRBV4-2	few	TRBJ2-1	16	CASSQDSARTYNEQFF	TGTGCCAGCAGCCAAGATTCGGCCAGGACCTACAATGAGCAGTTCTTC
.	TRBV6-6	.	TRBJ2-7	16	CASSYYPSGLNYEQYF	TGTGCCAGCAGTTACTATCCTTCGGGCCTAAACTACGAGCAGTACTTC
TRBD2	TRBV15	.	TRBJ2-5	17	CATSRDRRGGPSETQYF	TGTGCCACCAGCAGAGATCGCCGGGGGGGCCCATCTGAGACCCAGTACTTC
TRBD1	TRBV19	.	TRBJ2-1	17	CASSAQQGKGAYNEQFF	TGTGCCAGTAGTGCCCAACAGGGGAAGGGGGCCTACAATGAGCAGTTCTTC
TRBD1	TRBV6-6	.	TRBJ2-7	14	CASSGPTGDGEQYF	TGTGCCAGCAGTGGCCCGACAGGGGATGGCGAGCAGTACTTC
TRBD2	TRBV7-6	few	TRBJ2-3	16	CASSAGLAGITDTQYF	TGTGCTAGCAGCGCCGGACTAGCGGGGATCACAGATACGCAGTATTTT
TRBD2	TRBV4-1	few	TRBJ2-1	17	CASSQDLGLAVNDEQFF	TGTGCCAGCAGCCAAGATCTGGGACTAGCGGTTAACGATGAGCAGTTCTTC
.	TRBV7-9	.	TRBJ2-7	15	CASSSQRGGTHEQYF	TGTGCCAGCAGCTCCCAAAGGGGGGGTACCCACGAGCAGTACTTC
.	TRBV7-3	.	TRBJ1-4	13	CASSPGAGGKLFF	TGTGCCAGCAGTCCCGGGGCGGGGGGAAAACTGTTTTTT
TRBD1	TRBV7-9	many	TRBJ1-6	13	CASGQDYNSPLHF	TGTGCCAGCGGACAGGACTATAATTCACCCCTCCACTTT
.	TRBV4-3	.	TRBJ2-5	15	CASSQVYGYQETQYF	TGCGCCAGCAGCCAAGTGTACGGGTACCAAGAGACCCAGTACTTC
.	TRBV7-2	.	TRBJ2-7	14	CASSLNQLRNEQYF	TGTGCCAGCAGCTTAAACCAACTTAGGAATGAGCAGTACTTC
.	TRBV29-1	.	TRBJ1-1	12	CSVKRSNTEAFF	TGCAGCGTTAAAAGATCGAACACTGAAGCTTTCTTT
.	TRBV12-3/TRBV12-4	.	TRBJ1-1	13	CASIPMGTTEAFF	TGTGCCAGCATTCCGATGGGGACCACTGAAGCTTTCTTT
.	TRBV27	many	TRBJ1-6	15	CASRGMGRTNSPLHF	TGTGCCAGCAGGGGGATGGGCAGGACCAATTCACCCCTCCACTTT
TRBD1	TRBV19	few	TRBJ1-5	16	CASSPTEGAENQPQHF	TGTGCCAGTAGTCCAACCGAGGGGGCAGAGAATCAGCCCCAGCATTTT
.	TRBV7-2	many	TRBJ1-5	19	CASSLNGGAVLSSDQPQHF	TGTGCCAGCAGCTTAAATGGTGGGGCAGTCTTGTCTTCAGATCAGCCCCAGCATTTT
.	TRBV19	few	TRBJ2-1	15	CASSYGGNSYNEQFF	TGTGCCAGTAGCTACGGGGGTAACTCCTACAATGAGCAGTTCTTC
.	TRBV7-6	.	TRBJ2-7	15	CASSPLVVGSYEQYF	TGTGCCAGCAGCCCCCTCGTTGTAGGGTCCTACGAGCAGTACTTC
.	TRBV7-9	.	TRBJ1-1	13	CASITGYLAEAFF	TGTGCCAGCATCACAGGGTACTTGGCTGAAGCTTTCTTT
.	TRBV7-2	.	TRBJ2-1	15	CASSLARAAYNEQFF	TGTGCCAGCAGCTTAGCCAGGGCAGCCTACAATGAGCAGTTCTTC
.	TRBV6-1	few	TRBJ1-4	16	CASSEWDGQLNEKLFF	TGTGCCAGCAGTGAATGGGACGGCCAGTTAAATGAAAAACTGTTTTTT
.	TRBV7-9	few	TRBJ1-1	13	CASSIPYGTEAFF	TGTGCCAGCAGCATCCCCTATGGGACTGAAGCTTTCTTT
.	TRBV7-3	many	TRBJ2-1	13	CASSLTGFDEQFF	TGTGCCAGCAGCTTAACTGGGTTCGATGAGCAGTTCTTC
TRBD1	TRBV20-1	.	TRBJ1-4	16	CSAFSGQLATNEKLFF	TGCAGTGCCTTCTCGGGACAGCTCGCAACTAATGAAAAACTGTTTTTT
.	TRBV4-3	.	TRBJ2-3	16	CASSQEIGDSTDTQYF	TGCGCCAGCAGCCAAGAGATTGGGGACAGCACAGATACGCAGTATTTT
.	TRBV6-1	.	TRBJ2-2	16	CASREEGFRPTGELFF	TGTGCCAGCAGGGAAGAGGGGTTCCGGCCAACCGGGGAGCTGTTTTTT
.	TRBV12-3/TRBV12-4	.	TRBJ1-4	14	CASSPDSWGEKLFF	TGTGCCAGCAGCCCGGACAGTTGGGGTGAAAAACTGTTTTTT
TRBD1	TRBV27	.	TRBJ1-2	14	CASSGQGGDYGYTF	TGTGCCAGCAGTGGACAGGGAGGGGATTATGGCTACACCTTC
.	TRBV7-9	.	TRBJ2-3	15	CASRPTRSGLDTQYF	TGTGCCAGCAGGCCGACAAGATCGGGTTTGGATACGCAGTATTTT
TRBD1	TRBV5-1	many	TRBJ1-5	14	CASSLGTGGQPQHF	TGTGCCAGCAGCTTAGGGACAGGGGGTCAGCCCCAGCATTTT
TRBD1	TRBV27	few	TRBJ2-6	20	CASSLSSGGQGASGANVLTF	TGTGCCAGCAGTTTATCGAGTGGGGGACAGGGGGCGTCTGGGGCCAACGTCCTGACTTTC
.	TRBV25-1	.	TRBJ1-1	13	CASSEPGPGEAFF	TGTGCCAGCAGTGAACCCGGGCCGGGTGAAGCTTTCTTT
.	TRBV5-6	.	TRBJ2-5	12	CASMDDQETQYF	TGTGCCAGCATGGACGATCAAGAGACCCAGTACTTC
TRBD1	TRBV12-3/TRBV12-4	many	TRBJ2-7	15	CASSPRDRGSYEQYF	TGTGCCAGCAGTCCACGGGACAGGGGGTCGTACGAGCAGTACTTC
.	TRBV6-5	few	TRBJ2-7	14	CASSAATVPSEQYF	TGTGCCAGCAGTGCCGCGACTGTTCCTAGTGAGCAGTACTTC
.	TRBV5-8	few	TRBJ1-1	16	CASSREVASMNTEAFF	TGTGCCAGCAGCCGAGAGGTGGCCAGTATGAACACTGAAGCTTTCTTT
.	TRBV2	.	TRBJ1-3	14	CASRETGYGNTIYF	TGTGCCAGCAGGGAAACAGGGTATGGGAACACCATATATTTT
.	TRBV10-2	few	TRBJ2-7	12	CASSEWGAEQYF	TGCGCCAGCAGTGAGTGGGGTGCCGAGCAGTACTTC
.	TRBV2	.	TRBJ1-2	10	CASRVFGYTF	TGTGCCAGCAGGGTCTTTGGCTACACCTTC